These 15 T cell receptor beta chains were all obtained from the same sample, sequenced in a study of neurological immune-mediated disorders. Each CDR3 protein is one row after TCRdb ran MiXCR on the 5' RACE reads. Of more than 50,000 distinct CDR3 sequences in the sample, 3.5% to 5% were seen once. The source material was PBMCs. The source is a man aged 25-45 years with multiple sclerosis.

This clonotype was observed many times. The chain's CDR3 is CASSLTSGGETQYF. In DNA form, the CDR3 reads TGCGCCAGCAGCTTGACTAGCGGGGGGGAGACCCAGTACTTC. The chain has TRBV5-1 and TRBJ2-5; TRBD2 matches at 12 bases. The V gene end was trimmed by 1 base and the J gene end by 5 bases; junction bases not matched to a gene: 0. Germline values: CDR1 SGHRS, CDR2 YFSETQ. The CDR3 runs 14 residues.

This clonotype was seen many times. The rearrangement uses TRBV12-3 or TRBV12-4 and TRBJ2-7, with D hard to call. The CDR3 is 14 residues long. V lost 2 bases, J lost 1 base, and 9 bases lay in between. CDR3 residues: CASSLMAGSYEQYF. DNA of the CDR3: TGTGCCAGCAGTTTAATGGCAGGTTCCTACGAGCAGTACTTC.

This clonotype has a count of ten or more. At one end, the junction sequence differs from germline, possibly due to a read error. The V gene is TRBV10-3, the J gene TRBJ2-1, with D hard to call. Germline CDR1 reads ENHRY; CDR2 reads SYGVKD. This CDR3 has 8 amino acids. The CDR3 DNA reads TGTGCCATCAATGAGCAGTTCTTC. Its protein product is CAINEQFF.

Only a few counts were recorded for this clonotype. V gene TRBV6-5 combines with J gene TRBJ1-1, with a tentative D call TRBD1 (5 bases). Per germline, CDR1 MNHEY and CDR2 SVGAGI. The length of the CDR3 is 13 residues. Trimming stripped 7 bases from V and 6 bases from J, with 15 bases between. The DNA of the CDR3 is TGTGCCAGCACCCCCACCGGGGGGGCTGAAGCTTTCTTT. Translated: CASTPTGGAEAFF.

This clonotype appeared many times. The CDR3 nucleotides are TGTGCCAGCAGCCAGGGACTAGCGGGACACTTCTACGAGCAGTACTTC. It specifies CASSQGLAGHFYEQYF. J is TRBJ2-7 and V is TRBV5-5, with 13 bases fitting TRBD2. After removal of 4 bases from V and 3 bases from J, the junction contained 7 bases not matched to a gene. Germline loops: CDR1 SGHKS, CDR2 YYEKEE (reference sequence). The CDR3 covers 16 residues. The whole variable domain, filled in from reference TRBV5-5 and TRBJ2-7, reads DAGVTQSPTHLIKTRGQQVTLRCSPISGHKSVSWYQQVLGQGPQFIFQYYEKEERGRGNFPDRFSARQFPNYSSELNVNALLLGDSALYLCASSQGLAGHFYEQYFGPGTRLTVT.

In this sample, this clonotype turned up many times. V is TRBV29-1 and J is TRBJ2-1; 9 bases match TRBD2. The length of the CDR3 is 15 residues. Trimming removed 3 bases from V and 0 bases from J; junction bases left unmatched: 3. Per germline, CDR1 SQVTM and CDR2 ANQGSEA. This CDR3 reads CSVERGGSSYNEQFF. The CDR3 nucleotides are TGCAGCGTTGAGCGGGGGGGCTCCTCCTACAATGAGCAGTTCTTC.

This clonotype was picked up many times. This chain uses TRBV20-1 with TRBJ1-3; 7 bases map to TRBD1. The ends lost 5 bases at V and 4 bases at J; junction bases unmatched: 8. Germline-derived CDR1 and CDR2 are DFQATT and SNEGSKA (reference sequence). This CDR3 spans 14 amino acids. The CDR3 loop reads CSAQERGPGNTIYF. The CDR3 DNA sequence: TGCAGTGCTCAGGAAAGGGGGCCAGGAAACACCATATATTTT.

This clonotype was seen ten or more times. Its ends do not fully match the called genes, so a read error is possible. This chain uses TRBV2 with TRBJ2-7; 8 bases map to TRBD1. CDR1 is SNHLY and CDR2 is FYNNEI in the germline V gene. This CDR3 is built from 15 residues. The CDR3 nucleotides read TGTGCCAGCAGCGAAGACAGGGGAGGCCTCTACGAGCAGTACTTC. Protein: CASSEDRGGLYEQYF.

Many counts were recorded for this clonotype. CDR3 coding DNA: TGCGCCAGCAGCCGGTGGGGAGACAGGGGGAGTAATTCACCCCTCCACTTT. Its translation: CASSRWGDRGSNSPLHF. This chain links TRBV5-1 with TRBJ1-6; 9 bases align to TRBD1. CDR1 is SGHRS and CDR2 is YFSETQ in the germline V gene. This CDR3 spans 17 amino acids. Losses at the gene ends were 4 bases for V and 6 bases for J; bases not matched to a gene: 11.

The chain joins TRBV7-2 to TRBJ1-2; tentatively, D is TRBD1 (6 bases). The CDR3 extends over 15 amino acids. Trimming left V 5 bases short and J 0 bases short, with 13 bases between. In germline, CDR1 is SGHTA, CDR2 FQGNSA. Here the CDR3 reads CASSPDSATNYGYTF. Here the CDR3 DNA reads TGTGCCAGCAGCCCGGACAGCGCAACTAACTATGGCTACACCTTC.

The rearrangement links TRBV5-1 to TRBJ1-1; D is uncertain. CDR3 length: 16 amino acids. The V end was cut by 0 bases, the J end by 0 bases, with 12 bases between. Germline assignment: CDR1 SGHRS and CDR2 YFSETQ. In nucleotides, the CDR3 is TGCGCCAGCAGCTTGGGTATTGGGTCCTTGAACACTGAAGCTTTCTTT. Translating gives CASSLGIGSLNTEAFF.

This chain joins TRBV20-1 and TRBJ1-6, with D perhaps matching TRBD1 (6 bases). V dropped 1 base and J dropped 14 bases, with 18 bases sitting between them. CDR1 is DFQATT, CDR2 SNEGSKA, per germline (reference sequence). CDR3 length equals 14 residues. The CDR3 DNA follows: TGCAGTGCTAGAGGGTCGGACAGCCCCTTGACCCTCCACTTT. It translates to CSARGSDSPLTLHF.

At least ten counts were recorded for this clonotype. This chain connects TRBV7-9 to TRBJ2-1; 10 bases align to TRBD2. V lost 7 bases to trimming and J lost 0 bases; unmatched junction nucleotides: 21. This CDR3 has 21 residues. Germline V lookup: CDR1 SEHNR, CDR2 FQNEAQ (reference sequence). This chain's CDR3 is CASTDSLASGGPPVSYNEQFF. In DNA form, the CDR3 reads TGTGCCAGCACAGATTCCCTGGCTAGCGGGGGACCGCCTGTCTCCTACAATGAGCAGTTCTTC.

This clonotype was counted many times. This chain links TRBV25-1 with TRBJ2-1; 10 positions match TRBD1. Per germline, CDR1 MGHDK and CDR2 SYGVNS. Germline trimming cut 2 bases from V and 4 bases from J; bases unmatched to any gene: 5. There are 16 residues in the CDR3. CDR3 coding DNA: TGTGCCAGCAGTGAAGAGAGGACAGGGGGATACAATGAGCAGTTCTTC. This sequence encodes CASSEERTGGYNEQFF.

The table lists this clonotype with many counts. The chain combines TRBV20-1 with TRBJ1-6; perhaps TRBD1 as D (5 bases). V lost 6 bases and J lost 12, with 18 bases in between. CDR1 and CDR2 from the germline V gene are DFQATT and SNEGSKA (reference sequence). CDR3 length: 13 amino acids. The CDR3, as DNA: TGCAGTGCGAGGGAGACAGCGGGTAAACCCCTCCACTTT. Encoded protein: CSARETAGKPLHF.